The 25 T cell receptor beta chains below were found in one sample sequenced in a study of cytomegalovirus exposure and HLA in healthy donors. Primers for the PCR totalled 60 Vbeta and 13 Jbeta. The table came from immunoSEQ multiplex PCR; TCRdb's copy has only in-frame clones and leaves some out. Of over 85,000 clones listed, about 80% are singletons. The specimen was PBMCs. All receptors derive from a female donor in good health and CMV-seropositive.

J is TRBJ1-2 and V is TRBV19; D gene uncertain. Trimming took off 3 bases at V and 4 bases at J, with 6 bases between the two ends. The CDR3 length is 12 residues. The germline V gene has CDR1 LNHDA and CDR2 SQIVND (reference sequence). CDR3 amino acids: CASSMAIYGYTF. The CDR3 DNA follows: TGTGCCAGTAGTATGGCCATCTATGGCTACACCTTC.

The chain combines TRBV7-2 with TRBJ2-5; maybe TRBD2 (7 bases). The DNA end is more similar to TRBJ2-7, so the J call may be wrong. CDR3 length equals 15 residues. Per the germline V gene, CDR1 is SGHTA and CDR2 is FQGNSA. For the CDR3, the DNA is TGTGCCAGCAGCTTAGTAATAGGAGGGGGGGGCGAGCAGTACTTC. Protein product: CASSLVIGGGGEQYF.

The CDR3 loop is CASSISRASYEQYF. In DNA, the CDR3 is TGTGCCAGTAGTATTAGTAGAGCCTCCTACGAGCAGTACTTC. This sequence joins TRBV19 and TRBJ2-7; D call uncertain. The CDR3 extends over 14 amino acids. CDR1 and CDR2 from the germline V gene are LNHDA and SQIVND (reference sequence). The germline V and J ends were trimmed by 3 bases and 0 bases, with 9 bases remaining between them.

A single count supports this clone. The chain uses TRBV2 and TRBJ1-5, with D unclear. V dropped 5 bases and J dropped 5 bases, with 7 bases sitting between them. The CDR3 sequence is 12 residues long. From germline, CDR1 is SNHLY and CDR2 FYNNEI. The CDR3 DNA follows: TGTGCCAGCAGTACATTGGATCAGCCCCAGCATTTT. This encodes CASSTLDQPQHF.

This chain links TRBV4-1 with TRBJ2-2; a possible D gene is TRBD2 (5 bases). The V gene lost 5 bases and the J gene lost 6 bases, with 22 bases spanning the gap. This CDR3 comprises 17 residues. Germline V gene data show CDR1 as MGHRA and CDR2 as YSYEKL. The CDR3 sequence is CASSYPPAGGRSGELFF. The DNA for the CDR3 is TGCGCCAGCAGCTACCCCCCGGCAGGAGGAAGGTCCGGGGAGCTGTTTTTT.

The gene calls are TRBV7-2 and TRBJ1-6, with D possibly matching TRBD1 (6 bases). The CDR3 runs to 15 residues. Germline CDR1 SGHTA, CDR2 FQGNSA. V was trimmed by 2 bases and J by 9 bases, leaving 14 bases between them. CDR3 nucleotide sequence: TGTGCCAGCAGCTTATCGAGGACAGACCTTTCACCCCTCCACTTT. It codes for CASSLSRTDLSPLHF.

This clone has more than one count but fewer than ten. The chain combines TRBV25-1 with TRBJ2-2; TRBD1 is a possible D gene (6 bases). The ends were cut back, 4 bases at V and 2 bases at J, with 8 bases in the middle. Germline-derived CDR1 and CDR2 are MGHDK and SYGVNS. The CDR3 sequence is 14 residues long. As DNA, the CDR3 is TGTGCCAGCAGTGGACAGGCCAACACCGGGGAGCTGTTTTTT. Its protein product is CASSGQANTGELFF.

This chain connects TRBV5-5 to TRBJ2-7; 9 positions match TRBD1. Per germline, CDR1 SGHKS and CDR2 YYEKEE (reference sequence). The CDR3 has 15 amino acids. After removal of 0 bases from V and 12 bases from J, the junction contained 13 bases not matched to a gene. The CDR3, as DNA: TGTGCCAGCAGCTTGGCCGGGACAGGGCCCGATAATCGGTACTTC. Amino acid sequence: CASSLAGTGPDNRYF.

CDR3 sequence (DNA): TGTGCCAGCAGCTTGCAGGGGGCGCGAGTGCAGTACTTC. This codes for CASSLQGARVQYF. The chain combines TRBV5-6 with TRBJ2-7; TRBD1 aligns across 8 bases. Germline V gene sequence: CDR1 SGHDT, CDR2 YYEEEE. V dropped 1 base and J dropped 9; count of bases not matched to a gene: 6. The CDR3 totals 13 residues.

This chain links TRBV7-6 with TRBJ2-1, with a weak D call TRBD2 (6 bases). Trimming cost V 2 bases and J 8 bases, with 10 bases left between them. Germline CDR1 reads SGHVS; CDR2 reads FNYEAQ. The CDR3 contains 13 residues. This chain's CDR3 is CASSLRAGDEQFF. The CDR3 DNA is TGTGCCAGCAGCTTAAGAGCGGGCGATGAGCAGTTCTTC.

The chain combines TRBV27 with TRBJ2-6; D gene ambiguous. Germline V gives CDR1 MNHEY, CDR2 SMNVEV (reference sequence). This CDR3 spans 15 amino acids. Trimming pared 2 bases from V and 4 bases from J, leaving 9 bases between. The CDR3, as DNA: TGTGCCAGCAGTTTAGGCCCCACGGGGGCCAACGTCCTGACTTTC. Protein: CASSLGPTGANVLTF.

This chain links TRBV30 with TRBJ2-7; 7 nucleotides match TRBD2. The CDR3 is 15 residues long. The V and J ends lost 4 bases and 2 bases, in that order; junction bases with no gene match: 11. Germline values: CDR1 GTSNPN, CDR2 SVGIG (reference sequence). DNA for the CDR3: TGTGCCTGGACCCCCCCGGAGCGGGACCCCTACGAGCAGTACTTC. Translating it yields CAWTPPERDPYEQYF.

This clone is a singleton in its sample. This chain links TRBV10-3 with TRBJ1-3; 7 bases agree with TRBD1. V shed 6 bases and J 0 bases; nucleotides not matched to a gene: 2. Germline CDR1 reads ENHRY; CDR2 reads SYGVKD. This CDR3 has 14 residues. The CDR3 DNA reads TGTGCCATCAGACGGGACAGCTCTGGAAACACCATATATTTT. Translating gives CAIRRDSSGNTIYF.

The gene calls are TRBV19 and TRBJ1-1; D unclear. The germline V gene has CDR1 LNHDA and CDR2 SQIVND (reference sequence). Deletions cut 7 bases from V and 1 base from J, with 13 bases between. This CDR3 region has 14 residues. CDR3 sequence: CASNSLGQNTEAFF. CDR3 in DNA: TGTGCCAGTAACTCTCTTGGGCAGAACACTGAAGCTTTCTTT.

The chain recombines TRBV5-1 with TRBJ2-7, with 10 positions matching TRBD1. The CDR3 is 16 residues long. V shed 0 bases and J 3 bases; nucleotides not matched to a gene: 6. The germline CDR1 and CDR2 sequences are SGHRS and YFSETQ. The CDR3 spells CASSLAGTGEGYEQYF. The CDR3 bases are TGCGCCAGCAGCTTGGCCGGGACAGGGGAAGGCTACGAGCAGTACTTC.

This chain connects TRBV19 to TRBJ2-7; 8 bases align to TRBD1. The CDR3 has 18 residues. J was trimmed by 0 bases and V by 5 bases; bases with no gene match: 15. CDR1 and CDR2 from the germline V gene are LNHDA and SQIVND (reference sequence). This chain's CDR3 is CASSPTDRAPTPSYEQYF. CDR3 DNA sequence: TGTGCCAGTAGTCCCACGGACAGGGCACCGACTCCCTCCTACGAGCAGTACTTC.

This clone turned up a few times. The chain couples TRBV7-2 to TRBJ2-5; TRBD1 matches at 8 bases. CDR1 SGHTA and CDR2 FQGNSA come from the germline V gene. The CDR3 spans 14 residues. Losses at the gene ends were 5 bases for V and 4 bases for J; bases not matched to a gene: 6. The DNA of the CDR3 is TGTGCCAGCAGCGTAGACAGGGGACGAGAGACCCAGTACTTC. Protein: CASSVDRGRETQYF.

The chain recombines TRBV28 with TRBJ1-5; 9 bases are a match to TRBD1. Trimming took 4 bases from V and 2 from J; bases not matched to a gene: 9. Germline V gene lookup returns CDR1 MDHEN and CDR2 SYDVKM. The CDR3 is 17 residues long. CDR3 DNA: TGTGCCAGCAGTTCGCGACAGGGGGGGGTTGGCAATCAGCCCCAGCATTTT. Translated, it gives CASSSRQGGVGNQPQHF.

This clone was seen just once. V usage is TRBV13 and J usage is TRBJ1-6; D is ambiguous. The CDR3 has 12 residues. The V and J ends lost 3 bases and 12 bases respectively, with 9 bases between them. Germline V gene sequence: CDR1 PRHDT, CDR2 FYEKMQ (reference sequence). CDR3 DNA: TGTGCCAGCAGCTTCGGAGGGAAACCCCTCCACTTT. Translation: CASSFGGKPLHF.

The CDR3 coding sequence is TGTGCCAGCAGCTTACCATTGACTAGCGAGAGCTCCTACAATGAGCAGTTCTTC. It is translated as CASSLPLTSESSYNEQFF. The rearrangement links TRBV7-8 to TRBJ2-1; 8 nucleotides agree with TRBD2. The V gene's germline CDR1 is SGHVS and CDR2 FQNEAQ. The CDR3 is 18 amino acids. V dropped 2 bases and J dropped 0; count of bases not matched to a gene: 9.

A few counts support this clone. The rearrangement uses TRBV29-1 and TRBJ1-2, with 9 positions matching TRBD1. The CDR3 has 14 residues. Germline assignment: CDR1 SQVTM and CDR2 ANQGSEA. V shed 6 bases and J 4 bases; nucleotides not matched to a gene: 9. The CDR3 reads CSVKGQGILYGYTF. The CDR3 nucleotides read TGCAGCGTCAAGGGACAGGGAATTCTCTATGGCTACACCTTC.

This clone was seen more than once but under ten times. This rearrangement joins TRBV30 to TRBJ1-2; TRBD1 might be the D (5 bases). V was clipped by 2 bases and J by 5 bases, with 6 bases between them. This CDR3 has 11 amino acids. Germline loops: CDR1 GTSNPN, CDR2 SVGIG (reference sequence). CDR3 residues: CAWSPGYGYTF. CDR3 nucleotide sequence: TGTGCCTGGAGTCCAGGGTATGGCTACACCTTC.

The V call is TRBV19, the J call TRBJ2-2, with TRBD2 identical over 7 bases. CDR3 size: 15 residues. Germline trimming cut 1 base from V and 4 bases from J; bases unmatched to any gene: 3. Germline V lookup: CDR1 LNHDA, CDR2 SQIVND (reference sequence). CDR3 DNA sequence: TGTGCCAGTAGTATAGTTTTAGCGGGCACCGGGGAGCTGTTTTTT. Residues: CASSIVLAGTGELFF.

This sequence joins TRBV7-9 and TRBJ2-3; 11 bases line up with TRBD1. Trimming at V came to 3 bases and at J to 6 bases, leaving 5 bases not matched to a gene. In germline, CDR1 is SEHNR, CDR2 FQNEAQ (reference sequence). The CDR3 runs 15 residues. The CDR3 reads CASSFPGQGVDTQYF. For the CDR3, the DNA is TGTGCCAGCAGCTTCCCGGGACAGGGGGTCGATACGCAGTATTTT.

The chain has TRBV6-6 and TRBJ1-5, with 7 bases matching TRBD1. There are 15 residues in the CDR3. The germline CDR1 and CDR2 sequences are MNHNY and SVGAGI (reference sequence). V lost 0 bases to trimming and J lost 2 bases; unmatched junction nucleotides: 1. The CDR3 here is CASSYSGTGNQPQHF. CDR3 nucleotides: TGTGCCAGCAGTTACTCGGGGACAGGCAATCAGCCCCAGCATTTT.